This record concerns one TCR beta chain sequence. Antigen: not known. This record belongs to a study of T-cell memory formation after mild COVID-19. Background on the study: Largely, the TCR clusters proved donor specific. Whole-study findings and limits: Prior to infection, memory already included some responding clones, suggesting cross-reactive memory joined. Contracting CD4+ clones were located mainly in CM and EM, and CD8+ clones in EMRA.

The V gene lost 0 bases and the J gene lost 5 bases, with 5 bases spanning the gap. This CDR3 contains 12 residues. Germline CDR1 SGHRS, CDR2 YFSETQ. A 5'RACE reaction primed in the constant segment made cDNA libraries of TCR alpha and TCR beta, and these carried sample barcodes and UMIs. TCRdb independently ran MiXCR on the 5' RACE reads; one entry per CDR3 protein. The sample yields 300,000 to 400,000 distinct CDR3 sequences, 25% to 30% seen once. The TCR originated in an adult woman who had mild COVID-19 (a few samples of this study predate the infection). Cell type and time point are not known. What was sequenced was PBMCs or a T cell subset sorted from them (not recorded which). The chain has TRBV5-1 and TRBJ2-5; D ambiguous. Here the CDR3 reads CASSLATETQYF. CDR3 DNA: TGCGCCAGCAGCTTGGCGACGGAGACCCAGTACTTC.